Listed below are T cell receptor beta chains from one sample, sequenced in a study of T cells in localized non-small cell lung cancer. The protocol was immunoSEQ multiplex PCR, while the TCRdb copy is restricted to in-frame clones and leaves out a portion. The sample records roughly 28,000 clones, 82% being singletons. Here the sequenced sample was peripheral blood, taken before any cancer treatment. The receptors were sampled from a woman aged 35-70 years with stage I lung adenocarcinoma. CDR3s include the opening cysteine and the closing phenylalanine or tryptophan. The D gene is left open where the match is weak. Rows give clone size only sometimes, using once, few, many, or a class for an expanded clone.

NA 17 NA TRBJ1-2 TRBV19 CASSIEGNQRANYGYTF TGTGCCAGTAGTATCGAAGGGAATCAGAGGGCTAACTATGGCTACACCTTC
TRBD1 15 medium-sized TRBJ2-5 TRBV10-3 CAISPGTGSLETQYF TGTGCCATCAGTCCGGGGACAGGGTCTTTGGAGACCCAGTACTTC
TRBD1 16 NA TRBJ1-1 TRBV29-1 CSVAGTAGPWDTEAFF TGCAGCGTTGCGGGGACAGCTGGTCCTTGGGACACTGAAGCTTTCTTT
NA 16 NA TRBJ2-6 TRBV5-4 CASSLAYSSGANVLTF TGTGCCAGCAGCTTGGCCTACAGCTCTGGGGCCAACGTCCTGACTTTC
TRBD1 15 NA TRBJ2-2 TRBV19 CASASQGASTGELFF TGTGCCAGCGCATCCCAGGGGGCTAGCACCGGGGAGCTGTTTTTT
NA 15 medium-sized TRBJ1-1 TRBV7-9 CASSLVGGANTEAFF TGTGCCAGCAGCTTAGTAGGGGGGGCTAACACTGAAGCTTTCTTT
NA 15 few TRBJ2-1 TRBV2 CASRERQNPYNEQFF TGTGCCAGCAGAGAACGACAGAACCCTTACAATGAGCAGTTCTTC
NA 12 NA TRBJ2-7 TRBV10-3 CAIKGPTYEQYF TGTGCCATCAAGGGCCCGACCTACGAGCAGTACTTC
TRBD1 13 NA TRBJ1-2 TRBV4-1 CASSQDRGGGYTF TGCGCCAGCAGCCAGGACAGGGGAGGAGGCTACACCTTC
NA 16 NA TRBJ1-2 TRBV6-1 CASSERGGRRSYGYTF TGTGCCAGCAGTGAAAGGGGAGGCAGGCGATCCTATGGCTACACCTTC
TRBD1 15 NA TRBJ2-7 TRBV14 CASSHTGGSSYEQYF TGTGCCAGCAGCCACACAGGGGGCTCCTCCTACGAGCAGTACTTC
NA 16 NA TRBJ2-3 TRBV4-3 CASSQEARGATDTQYF TGCGCCAGCAGCCAAGAGGCCCGGGGGGCGACAGATACGCAGTATTTT
NA 17 NA TRBJ1-6 TRBV4-1 CASSQELTRSYNSPLHF TGCGCCAGCAGCCAAGAGTTGACTCGCTCCTATAATTCACCCCTCCACTTT
NA 12 NA TRBJ1-3 TRBV7-9 CASSLGDNTIYF TGTGCCAGCAGCTTAGGCGATAACACCATATATTTT
NA 13 NA TRBJ2-2 TRBV6-6 CASRRDYTGELFF TGTGCCAGCAGGCGGGACTACACCGGGGAGCTGTTTTTT
NA 12 NA TRBJ2-5 TRBV30 CAWTGNKETQYF TGTGCCTGGACTGGGAATAAAGAGACCCAGTACTTC
NA 15 NA TRBJ2-3 TRBV5-5 CASDPGYEPTDTQYF TGTGCCAGCGACCCCGGCTACGAACCCACAGATACGCAGTATTTT
NA 18 NA TRBJ1-4 TRBV5-1 CASSLGTQPFATNEKLFF TGCGCCAGCAGCTTGGGGACACAGCCCTTTGCAACTAATGAAAAACTGTTTTTT
TRBD1 16 NA TRBJ1-4 TRBV18 CASSPRGQATREKLFF TGTGCCAGCTCACCCCGCGGACAGGCGACGAGGGAAAAACTGTTTTTT
TRBD1 15 NA TRBJ1-5 TRBV7-3 CASSLIQGARQPQHF TGTGCCAGCAGCTTAATACAGGGGGCGCGACAGCCCCAGCATTTT
TRBD1 15 NA TRBJ1-3 TRBV11-3 CASSAGTGTGDTIYF TGTGCCAGCAGCGCAGGGACAGGGACTGGAGACACCATATATTTT
NA 16 NA TRBJ1-6 TRBV7-2 CASRDGAYSYNSPLHF TGTGCCAGCAGAGACGGAGCGTACTCCTATAATTCACCCCTCCACTTT
NA 13 NA TRBJ2-2 TRBV25-1 CASSGGWSGELFF TGTGCCAGCAGTGGAGGGTGGTCCGGGGAGCTGTTTTTT
NA 12 NA TRBJ2-1 TRBV30 CAWLSPRGEQFF TGTGCCTGGCTATCCCCGAGGGGTGAGCAGTTCTTC
NA 15 NA TRBJ1-1 TRBV5-4 CASSKLRTADTEAFF TGTGCCAGCAGTAAATTGCGGACAGCGGACACTGAAGCTTTCTTT
NA 14 NA TRBJ1-5 TRBV11-2 CASSLDMGNQPQHF TGTGCCAGCAGCTTAGATATGGGGAACCAGCCCCAGCATTTT
NA 14 NA TRBJ2-7 TRBV28 CASRQGWGAYEQYF TGTGCCAGCAGGCAGGGCTGGGGGGCCTACGAGCAGTACTTC
NA 14 NA TRBJ1-1 TRBV6-1 CASSEIAGSTEAFF TGTGCCAGCAGTGAAATTGCGGGGAGCACTGAAGCTTTCTTT
TRBD1 15 NA TRBJ1-5 TRBV6-5 CASSNPGQALGAQHF TGTGCCAGCAGCAATCCGGGACAGGCTTTGGGGGCCCAGCATTTT
NA 13 NA TRBJ2-7 TRBV7-2 CASSLGRLYEQYF TGTGCCAGCAGCTTAGGGCGTCTCTACGAGCAGTACTTC
NA 14 NA TRBJ1-1 TRBV6-5 CASSPRGSETEAFF TGTGCCAGCAGCCCCCGCGGATCGGAAACTGAAGCTTTCTTT
NA 15 few TRBJ2-3 TRBV5-1 CASSLGGLRTDTQYF TGCGCCAGCAGCTTGGGGGGGTTGAGGACAGATACGCAGTATTTT
NA 14 NA TRBJ2-5 TRBV9 CASSSRLGQETQYF TGTGCCAGCAGCTCCCGCTTGGGCCAAGAGACCCAGTACTTC
NA 17 NA TRBJ2-3 TRBV7-2 CASSLDTRAGRTDTQYF TGTGCCAGCAGCTTAGATACTAGGGCAGGGCGGACAGATACGCAGTATTTT
NA 15 NA TRBJ2-1 TRBV5-4 CASSPIVSSYNEQFF TGTGCCAGCAGTCCAATAGTAAGCTCCTACAATGAGCAGTTCTTC
NA 11 NA TRBJ1-2 TRBV19 CASSTFGGYTF TGTGCCAGTAGTACGTTCGGGGGCTACACCTTC
NA 14 NA TRBJ2-3 TRBV19 CASSIALDADTQYF TGTGCCAGTAGTATAGCCCTTGACGCAGATACGCAGTATTTT
NA 19 NA TRBJ1-6 TRBV7-3 CASSLKVGGQGRDNSPLHF TGTGCCAGCAGCTTAAAGGTAGGCGGTCAGGGGAGGGATAATTCACCCCTCCACTTT
NA 15 NA TRBJ1-2 TRBV18 CASSPGSGENYGYTF TGTGCCAGCTCACCAGGGTCAGGGGAGAACTATGGCTACACCTTC
NA 13 NA TRBJ1-1 TRBV5-6 CASSKATGREAFF TGTGCCAGCAGCAAGGCTACAGGTCGTGAAGCTTTCTTT
NA 14 once TRBJ2-7 TRBV6-1 CASSELDGRYEQYF TGTGCCAGCAGTGAACTTGATGGGAGATACGAGCAGTACTTC
NA 14 NA TRBJ2-7 TRBV21-1 CASSPPDNPYEQYF TGTGCCAGCAGCCCGCCGGACAATCCCTACGAGCAGTACTTC
NA 14 NA TRBJ1-2 TRBV7-8 CASSLALMAPGYTF TGTGCCAGCAGCTTAGCGTTAATGGCGCCTGGCTACACCTTC
TRBD1 22 NA TRBJ2-4 TRBV5-1 CASSLAGLGQSRASTAKNIQYF TGCGCCAGCAGCTTGGCCGGATTGGGACAGTCAAGGGCTTCAACAGCCAAAAACATTCAGTACTTC
NA 15 NA TRBJ1-1 TRBV11-2 CASSLGGRVRTEAFF TGTGCCAGCAGCTTAGGGGGCAGGGTTCGAACTGAAGCTTTCTTT
NA 14 NA TRBJ2-7 TRBV10-2 CASSGSGRSYEQYF TGCGCCAGCAGTGGCTCAGGGCGCTCCTACGAGCAGTACTTC
NA 17 medium-sized TRBJ1-5 TRBV7-2 CASSLVSRENGNQPQHF TGTGCCAGCAGCTTAGTTTCCCGAGAAAATGGCAATCAGCCCCAGCATTTT
TRBD1 16 NA TRBJ1-3 TRBV4-3 CASSQGADRVGDTIYF TGCGCCAGCAGCCAAGGGGCGGACAGGGTCGGTGACACCATATATTTT
TRBD1 13 NA TRBJ2-1 TRBV6-6 CASSYYGQGPQFF TGTGCCAGCAGTTACTACGGACAGGGCCCTCAGTTCTTC
NA 15 NA TRBJ1-2 TRBV7-9 CASSLGVVGRPGYTF TGTGCCAGCAGCTTAGGTGTTGTCGGCAGACCCGGCTACACCTTC
TRBD1 14 NA TRBJ1-4 TRBV2 CASSGGTADEKLFF TGTGCCAGCAGTGGGGGGACAGCGGACGAAAAACTGTTTTTT
TRBD1 16 NA TRBJ2-7 TRBV18 CASSPWATGAPYEQYF TGTGCCAGCTCACCATGGGCGACAGGGGCCCCCTACGAGCAGTACTTC
NA 15 once TRBJ2-1 TRBV11-3 CASSLARGAGHEQFF TGTGCCAGCAGCCTAGCCAGGGGGGCCGGGCATGAGCAGTTCTTC
TRBD2 14 NA TRBJ2-7 TRBV5-1 CASSRGGGIDEQYF TGCGCCAGCAGTAGGGGCGGGGGGATCGACGAGCAGTACTTC
TRBD1 15 NA TRBJ1-4 TRBV9 CASSAGTGVSEKLFF TGTGCCAGCAGCGCCGGGACAGGGGTTAGTGAAAAACTGTTTTTT
NA 13 NA TRBJ2-3 TRBV5-1 CASSLEGTDTQYF TGCGCCAGCAGCCTAGAGGGCACAGATACGCAGTATTTT
TRBD2 15 NA TRBJ2-7 TRBV19 CASSQTAGGAPEQYF TGTGCCAGTAGCCAGACTGCCGGGGGGGCGCCCGAGCAGTACTTC
NA 15 NA TRBJ1-5 TRBV9 CASSVDLRAAQPQHF TGTGCCAGCAGCGTGGATTTGAGGGCGGCTCAGCCCCAGCATTTT
TRBD1 15 NA TRBJ2-3 TRBV4-3 CASSQGQGTLDTQYF TGCGCCAGCAGCCAGGGACAGGGCACGTTGGATACGCAGTATTTT